The 18 T cell receptor beta chains below all came from one sample that was sequenced in a study of T cell clones after liver transplantation. The protocol was immunoSEQ multiplex PCR, while the TCRdb copy is restricted to in-frame clones and leaves out a portion. Of nearly 55,000 clones listed, roughly 83% are singletons. The specimen comprised CD4+ T cells from blood, sampled before liver transplant. Receptor source: a human donor who received a liver transplant.

The rearrangement uses TRBV6-1 and TRBJ2-3, with D perhaps matching TRBD2 (6 bases). Trimming shortened V by 8 bases and J by 4 bases, and 13 bases separated the two germline ends. This CDR3 is built from 13 residues. Germline V gene data show CDR1 as MNHNS and CDR2 as SASEGT. CDR3 in DNA: TGTGCCAGCTTAAGGAGGGGAGCAGATACGCAGTATTTT. Translating gives CASLRRGADTQYF.

The V call is TRBV7-2, the J call TRBJ2-2, with 9 bases lining up with TRBD2. The CDR3 loop spans 14 amino acids. From germline, CDR1 is SGHTA and CDR2 FQGNSA. V shed 6 bases and J 6 bases; nucleotides not matched to a gene: 5. The CDR3 protein is CASRAGGQAGELFF. The CDR3 bases are TGTGCCAGCAGGGCGGGGGGGCAGGCCGGGGAGCTGTTTTTT.

The chain is built from TRBV5-6 and TRBJ1-3; D may be TRBD1 (6 bases). The CDR3 loop spans 15 amino acids. The V gene lost 4 bases and the J gene lost 5 bases, with 16 bases spanning the gap. Germline V gives CDR1 SGHDT, CDR2 YYEEEE. CDR3 DNA: TGTGCCAGCAGCCCTGGGGAGGGGGAAAGAAACACCATATATTTT. Its protein is CASSPGEGERNTIYF.

The rearrangement joins TRBV5-8 to TRBJ1-2; D not resolved. This CDR3 has 12 residues. Trimming stripped 4 bases from V and 1 base from J, with 5 bases between. Germline V lookup: CDR1 SGHTS, CDR2 YDEGEE. The CDR3 DNA reads as TGTGCCAGCAGCCTAGTTAACTATGGCTACACCTTC. Protein: CASSLVNYGYTF.

The chain is built from TRBV14 and TRBJ2-1; TRBD2 agrees at 12 bases. Germline V gives CDR1 SGHDN, CDR2 FVKESK. The ends lost 9 bases at V and 6 bases at J; junction bases unmatched: 6. The CDR3 runs 14 residues. The DNA of the CDR3 is TGTGCCAGTACCGGGACTAGCGGGCTCAATGAGCAGTTCTTC. This sequence encodes CASTGTSGLNEQFF. The entire variable domain, with the rest obtained from reference TRBV14 and TRBJ2-1, is as follows: EAGVTQFPSHSVIEKGQTVTLRCDPISGHDNLYWYRRVMGKEIKFLLHFVKESKQDESGMPNNRFLAERTGGTYSTLKVQPAELEDSGVYFCASTGTSGLNEQFFGPGTRLTVL.

The chain combines TRBV5-6 with TRBJ2-3; D uncertain. The germline V gene has CDR1 SGHDT and CDR2 YYEEEE. Between the trimmed V and J ends, which lost 2 bases and 1 base, there was a span of 11 bases. CDR3 length equals 15 residues. The CDR3 bases are TGTGCCAGCAGCTTAATACCCCGGGGCACAGATACGCAGTATTTT. Protein sequence: CASSLIPRGTDTQYF.

This clone was recorded once. The chain has TRBV11-3 and TRBJ2-3; the D is unclear. CDR1 is SGHNT and CDR2 is YENEEA in the germline V gene. The CDR3 is 12 amino acids. The V gene lost 6 bases and the J gene lost 0 bases, with 4 bases spanning the gap. The CDR3 loop reads CASSSSTDTQYF. CDR3 in DNA: TGTGCCAGCAGTAGCAGCACAGATACGCAGTATTTT.

On this clone: Its ends do not fully match the called genes, so a read error is possible. The chain carries TRBV7-7 and TRBJ2-2; D perhaps matches TRBD1 (6 bases). The CDR3 has 13 amino acids. In germline, CDR1 is SSHAT, CDR2 FNYEAQ (reference sequence). The CDR3 DNA follows: TGTGCTAGCAGGGGCGGGTACACCGGGGAGCTGTTTTTT. It codes for CASRGGYTGELFF.

The chain couples TRBV7-2 to TRBJ2-1, with 11 bases aligning to TRBD1. Losses at the gene ends were 6 bases for V and 10 bases for J; bases not matched to a gene: 14. This CDR3 region has 16 residues. CDR1 is SGHTA and CDR2 is FQGNSA in the germline V gene. This CDR3 reads CASSPPGQGAIREQFF. DNA for the CDR3: TGTGCCAGCAGTCCGCCCGGACAGGGGGCAATCAGAGAGCAGTTCTTC.

V usage is TRBV6-5 and J usage is TRBJ2-3, with D perhaps being TRBD1 or TRBD2 (5 bases each). In germline, CDR1 is MNHEY, CDR2 SVGAGI. Trimming took 7 bases from V and 8 from J, leaving 13 bases between them. This CDR3 has 12 amino acids. The CDR3 nucleotides are TGTGCCAGCACCCAACTTGGGGGTACGCAGTATTTT. Protein product: CASTQLGGTQYF.

The V and J genes are TRBV18 and TRBJ1-2; D not resolved. The CDR3 runs 12 residues. CDR1 is KGHSH and CDR2 is LQKENI in the germline V gene. Trimming stripped 5 bases from V and 3 bases from J, with 7 bases between. The DNA of the CDR3 is TGTGCCAGCTCAGAGAGGGACTATGGCTACACCTTC. The encoded protein is CASSERDYGYTF.

This chain joins TRBV7-9 and TRBJ2-5, with D unresolved. This CDR3 is 15 amino acids long. V lost 1 base to trimming and J lost 1 base, with 10 bases between them. CDR1 is SEHNR and CDR2 is FQNEAQ in the germline V gene (reference sequence). The CDR3 protein is CASSLGPVLQETQYF. The CDR3 DNA reads TGTGCCAGCAGCTTAGGACCGGTACTCCAAGAGACCCAGTACTTC.

The chain uses TRBV6-1 and TRBJ1-2, with D possibly being TRBD1 (5 bases). CDR1 is MNHNS and CDR2 is SASEGT in the germline V gene. This CDR3 region has 13 residues. The V end was cut by 1 base, the J end by 8 bases, with 11 bases between. The CDR3: CASSEVGGFGYTF. The CDR3 DNA sequence: TGTGCCAGCAGTGAAGTTGGGGGTTTCGGCTACACCTTC.

This clone was detected only once. The gene calls are TRBV18 and TRBJ1-1; D is unclear. The germline CDR1 and CDR2 sequences are KGHSH and LQKENI. The CDR3 spans 15 residues. V dropped 1 base and J dropped 1 base, with 10 bases sitting between them. The CDR3 here is CASSPQPVRNTEAFF. CDR3 DNA: TGTGCCAGCTCACCACAACCGGTGCGGAACACTGAAGCTTTCTTT.

This clone was counted once. This rearrangement joins TRBV5-4 to TRBJ2-3, with D unclear. In germline, CDR1 is SGHNT, CDR2 YYREEE (reference sequence). This CDR3 has 14 amino acids. Trimming left V 0 bases short and J 4 bases short, with 9 bases between. CDR3 region: CASSLGGVADTQYF. The CDR3, as DNA: TGTGCCAGCAGCTTGGGTGGGGTCGCAGATACGCAGTATTTT.

This clone appeared once. The chain carries TRBV9 and TRBJ2-5, with TRBD2 identical over 7 bases. Germline V gives CDR1 SGDLS, CDR2 YYNGEE. The CDR3 totals 15 residues. Trimming at V came to 0 bases and at J to 5 bases, leaving 7 bases not matched to a gene. For the CDR3, the DNA is TGTGCCAGCAGCGTAGATCCAGCGGGAAGGGAGACCCAGTACTTC. As protein: CASSVDPAGRETQYF. The entire variable domain, with the rest obtained from reference TRBV9 and TRBJ2-5, is as follows: DSGVTQTPKHLITATGQRVTLRCSPRSGDLSVYWYQQSLDQGLQFLIQYYNGEERAKGNILERFSAQQFPDLHSELNLSSLELGDSALYFCASSVDPAGRETQYFGPGTRLLVL.

The DNA for the CDR3 is TGTGCCAGCAGCTTAGCTATACTAGGGAACAATGAGCAGTTCTTC. Its translation: CASSLAILGNNEQFF. The rearrangement joins TRBV7-2 to TRBJ2-1, with D possibly TRBD2 on 5 matching bases. The CDR3 covers 15 residues. V lost 0 bases, J lost 5 bases, and 11 bases lay in between. Germline assignment: CDR1 SGHTA and CDR2 FQGNSA.

For this clone: A much more abundant neighbour one base away suggests this may be a read error. The J gene is TRBJ1-1, the V gene TRBV27; TRBD1 agrees at 9 bases. Germline V gives CDR1 MNHEY, CDR2 SMNVEV (reference sequence). The V gene end was trimmed by 6 bases and the J gene end by 1 base; junction bases not matched to a gene: 3. This CDR3 contains 14 residues. The CDR3 spells CASSRDRENTEAFF. In DNA form, the CDR3 reads TGTGCCAGCAGCCGGGACAGGGAGAACACTGAAGCTTTCTTT.